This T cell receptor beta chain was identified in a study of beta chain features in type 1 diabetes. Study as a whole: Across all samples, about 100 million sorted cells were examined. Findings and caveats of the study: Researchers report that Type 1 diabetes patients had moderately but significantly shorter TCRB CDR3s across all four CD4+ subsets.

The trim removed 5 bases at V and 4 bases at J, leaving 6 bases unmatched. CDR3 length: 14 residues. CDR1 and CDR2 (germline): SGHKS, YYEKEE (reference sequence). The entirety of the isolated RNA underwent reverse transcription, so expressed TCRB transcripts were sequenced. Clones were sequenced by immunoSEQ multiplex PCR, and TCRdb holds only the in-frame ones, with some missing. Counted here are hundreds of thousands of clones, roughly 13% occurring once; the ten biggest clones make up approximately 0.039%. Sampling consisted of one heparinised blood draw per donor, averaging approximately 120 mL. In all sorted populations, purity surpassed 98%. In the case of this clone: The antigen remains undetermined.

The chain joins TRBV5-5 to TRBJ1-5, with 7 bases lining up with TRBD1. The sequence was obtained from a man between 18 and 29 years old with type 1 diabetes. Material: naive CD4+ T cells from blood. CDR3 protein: CASRPGQINQPQHF. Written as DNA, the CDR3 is TGTGCCAGCAGACCGGGACAGATAAATCAGCCCCAGCATTTT. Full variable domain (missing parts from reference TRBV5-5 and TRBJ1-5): DAGVTQSPTHLIKTRGQQVTLRCSPISGHKSVSWYQQVLGQGPQFIFQYYEKEERGRGNFPDRFSARQFPNYSSELNVNALLLGDSALYLCASRPGQINQPQHFGDGTRLSIL.